This T cell receptor beta chain was retrieved from a study of blood T cell repertoires in COVID-19. Background on the study: From T cells, B-cell-depleted T cells, or PBMCs came the material, which was cDNA or gDNA.

Original handling: Reference gene primer amplification gave estimated nucleated cell counts. Clones were read by immunoSEQ multiplex PCR, and TCRdb kept only the in-frame ones, dropping some. V, J and clone size were drawn from that table, and D and trimming were deduced from the DNA. The sample has about 52,000 clones; nearly 90% are singletons. This sequence was found in a man in his 60s with active COVID-19. Material: peripheral blood.

CDR3 coding DNA: TGTGCCAGCAGTCTAGGGGCTGCGTTGAGCTCCTACGAGCAGTACTTC. Translating gives CASSLGAALSSYEQYF. The V and J genes are TRBV2 and TRBJ2-7; possibly TRBD1 for D (5 bases). Trimming shortened V by 5 bases and J by 0 bases, and 17 bases separated the two germline ends. This CDR3 region has 16 residues. Germline V lookup: CDR1 SNHLY, CDR2 FYNNEI.